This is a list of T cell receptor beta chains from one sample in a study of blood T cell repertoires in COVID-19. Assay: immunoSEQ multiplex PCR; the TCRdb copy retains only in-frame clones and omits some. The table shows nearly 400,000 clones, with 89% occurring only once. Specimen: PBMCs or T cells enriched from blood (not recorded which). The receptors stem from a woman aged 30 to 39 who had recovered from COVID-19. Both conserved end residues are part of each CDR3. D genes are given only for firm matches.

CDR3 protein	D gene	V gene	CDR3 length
CASSPRTSGVYNEQFF	TRBD2	TRBV9	16
CASVRDRPGMNTEAFF	TRBD1	TRBV14	16
CASSPTGERFF	TRBD1	TRBV7-3	11
CASSSSPAGAPDTQYF	TRBD2	TRBV7-3	16
CASSPLDRGETQYF	TRBD1	TRBV18	14
CASSLAGRNTGELFF	NA	TRBV11-2	15
CASSLLAGDNEQFF	TRBD2	TRBV7-9	14
CASRRNTGELFF	NA	TRBV3-1/TRBV3-2	12
CASSSRDTTGNEQFF	NA	TRBV11-1	15
CASSLGQGDNYGYTF	TRBD1	TRBV4-3	15
CASSDHRVNQPQHF	NA	TRBV19	14
CASSPPSARTDTQYF	NA	TRBV18	15
CASSLTSGGYEQYF	TRBD2	TRBV5-1	14
CASSRGDRRGEKLFF	TRBD1	TRBV6-5	15
CASSQDRSADTQYF	NA	TRBV14	14
CASGLPSGWGDFNEQFF	NA	TRBV12-5	17
CASSQGAVYNEQFF	NA	TRBV3-1/TRBV3-2	14
CASSPPMAGLQNSPLHF	NA	TRBV18	17
CASSLSQGNQPQHF	NA	TRBV11-3	14
CAWSFDFDTGELFF	NA	TRBV30	14
CASSKETGGNQPQHF	NA	TRBV21-1	15
CATSMTGFGTQYF	TRBD1	TRBV24-1	13
CASTRDIEAFF	NA	TRBV6-5	11
CASSLGREGPPRNEQFF	TRBD2	TRBV5-1	17
CATSRGGSQETQYF	NA	TRBV15	14
CASSLEGGTDQEIQYF	NA	TRBV7-9	16
CASSRQGPNTGELFF	TRBD1	TRBV6-5	15
CASSYTTGAYEQYF	NA	TRBV27	14
CASSPGLAGFTDTQYF	TRBD2	TRBV9	16
CAWSVLLVRGYTF	NA	TRBV30	13